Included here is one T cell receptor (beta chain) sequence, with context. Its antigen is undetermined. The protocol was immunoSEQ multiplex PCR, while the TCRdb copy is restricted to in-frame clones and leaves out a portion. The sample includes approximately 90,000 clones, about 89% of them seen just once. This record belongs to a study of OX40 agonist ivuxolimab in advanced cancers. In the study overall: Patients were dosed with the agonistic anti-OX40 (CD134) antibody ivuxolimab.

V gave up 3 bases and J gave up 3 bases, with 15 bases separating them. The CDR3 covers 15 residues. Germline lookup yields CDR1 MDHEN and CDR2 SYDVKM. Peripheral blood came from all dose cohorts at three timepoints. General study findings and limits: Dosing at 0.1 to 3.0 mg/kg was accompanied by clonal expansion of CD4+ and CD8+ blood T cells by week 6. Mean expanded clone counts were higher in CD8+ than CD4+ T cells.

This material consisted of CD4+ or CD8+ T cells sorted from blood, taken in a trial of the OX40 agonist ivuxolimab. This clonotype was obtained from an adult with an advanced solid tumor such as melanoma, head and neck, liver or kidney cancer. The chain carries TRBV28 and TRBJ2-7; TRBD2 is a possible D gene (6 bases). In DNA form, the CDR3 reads TGTGCCAGCAGTTTTGACGGGGCGGGGAACTACGAGCAGTACTTC. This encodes CASSFDGAGNYEQYF.